What follows are 26 T cell receptor beta chains derived from one specimen sequenced in a study of CD8 T cells in Susac syndrome. A quantity of about 0.5 to 1 ug RNA underwent reverse transcription using random hexamers. TCRdb reanalysed the immunoSEQ multiplex PCR reads using MiXCR and keeps one entry per CDR3 protein. The sample holds about 24,000 distinct CDR3 sequences; just over 90% are singletons and the top ten take 0.63%. Material: CD8+ T cells from PBMCs. The origin of the receptors is a human donor with Susac syndrome.

This sequence joins TRBV10-3 and TRBJ1-5; D is possibly TRBD1 (6 bases). The germline gives CDR1 ENHRY, CDR2 SYGVKD. The CDR3 covers 14 residues. V lost 6 bases and J lost 4, with 13 bases in between. CDR3 in amino acids: CAISSGTSNQPQHF. CDR3 nucleotides: TGTGCCATCAGCTCTGGGACATCTAATCAGCCCCAGCATTTT.

This chain connects TRBV6-1 to TRBJ1-1, with D unresolved. CDR1 is MNHNS and CDR2 is SASEGT in the germline V gene. The CDR3 length is 11 residues. Trimming left V 2 bases short and J 10 bases short, with 8 bases between. The CDR3 nucleotides read TGTGCCAGCAGTGAACTGTTGAGAGCTTTCTTT. Translated: CASSELLRAFF.

J is TRBJ2-3 and V is TRBV15; possibly TRBD1 for D (5 bases). Deletions cut 4 bases from V and 1 base from J, with 12 bases between. The CDR3 contains 15 residues. CDR1 LNHNV and CDR2 YYDKDF come from the germline V gene (reference sequence). Here the CDR3 reads CATSIGQGGTDTQYF. CDR3 DNA sequence: TGTGCCACCAGCATAGGGCAGGGTGGCACAGATACGCAGTATTTT.

V and J are TRBV7-6 and TRBJ2-6; 10 bases map to TRBD1. Germline V gene lookup returns CDR1 SGHVS and CDR2 FNYEAQ. After removal of 8 bases from V and 0 bases from J, the junction contained 7 bases not matched to a gene. The CDR3 extends over 17 amino acids. DNA for the CDR3: TGTGCCAGCCGAACCGGGACAGGGGTCTCTGGGGCCAACGTCCTGACTTTC. It yields the protein CASRTGTGVSGANVLTF.

The chain couples TRBV29-1 to TRBJ2-7, with D possibly TRBD2 on 6 matching bases. With 4 bases removed from V and 0 bases from J, the gap between germline ends came to 10 bases. The V gene's germline CDR1 is SQVTM and CDR2 ANQGSEA. The CDR3 sequence is 13 residues long. The CDR3 protein is CSVVGGNSYEQYF. The DNA of the CDR3 is TGCAGCGTTGTCGGCGGGAACTCCTACGAGCAGTACTTC.

The rearrangement links TRBV10-3 to TRBJ1-1; 7 bases line up with TRBD1. The CDR3 runs to 13 residues. The trim removed 2 bases at V and 6 bases at J, leaving 3 bases unmatched. CDR1 is ENHRY and CDR2 is SYGVKD in the germline V gene. The CDR3 loop is CAISEGDSPEAFF. As DNA, the CDR3 is TGTGCCATCAGTGAGGGGGACAGTCCTGAAGCTTTCTTT.

This sequence joins TRBV5-1 and TRBJ1-1, with D maybe TRBD1 (6 bases). CDR1 is SGHRS, CDR2 YFSETQ, per germline. V was trimmed by 2 bases and J by 5 bases, leaving 10 bases between them. The CDR3 runs to 13 residues. The CDR3 bases are TGCGCCAGCAGCTTTTGGGGGACAACTGAAGCTTTCTTT. Residues: CASSFWGTTEAFF.

The chain is built from TRBV5-8 and TRBJ2-5; 14 bases are a match to TRBD2. J was trimmed by 10 bases and V by 4 bases; bases with no gene match: 3. Germline CDR1 and CDR2: SGHTS and YDEGEE. The CDR3 loop spans 13 amino acids. Here the CDR3 reads CASSVTSGGVQYF. The CDR3, as DNA: TGTGCCAGCAGCGTGACTAGCGGGGGGGTCCAGTACTTC.

This chain connects TRBV20-1 to TRBJ1-2; TRBD1 matches at 12 bases. CDR3 size: 15 residues. After removal of 2 bases from V and 8 bases from J, the junction contained 9 bases not matched to a gene. Germline CDR1 and CDR2: DFQATT and SNEGSKA (reference sequence). As DNA, the CDR3 is TGCAGTGCTAGATCCCGGGACAGGGGGCGGAGAGGCTACACCTTC. Protein sequence: CSARSRDRGRRGYTF.

This rearrangement joins TRBV7-9 to TRBJ1-1; D is ambiguous. Germline CDR1 and CDR2: SEHNR and FQNEAQ (reference sequence). The CDR3 loop spans 12 amino acids. Trimming removed 5 bases from V and 4 bases from J, with 8 bases in between. The chain's CDR3 is CASSPWGTEAFF. CDR3 coding DNA: TGTGCCAGCAGCCCTTGGGGCACTGAAGCTTTCTTT.

The chain combines TRBV15 with TRBJ2-3, with TRBD1 as a possible D gene (6 bases). Trimming cost V 1 base and J 11 bases, with 28 bases left between them. Germline assignment: CDR1 LNHNV and CDR2 YYDKDF (reference sequence). The CDR3 runs 18 residues. The CDR3 reads CATSRVYMGAASQGGQYF. The CDR3 DNA sequence: TGTGCCACCAGCAGAGTTTATATGGGAGCAGCATCCCAAGGGGGGCAGTATTTT.

The chain has TRBV6-1 and TRBJ1-5; D remains unclear. Germline CDR1 MNHNS, CDR2 SASEGT. V was pared by 7 bases and J by 5 bases, with 15 bases between. The CDR3 extends over 14 amino acids. This CDR3 is CASKVEVGHQPQHF. The CDR3 nucleotides read TGTGCCAGCAAGGTGGAGGTGGGCCATCAGCCCCAGCATTTT.

V is TRBV3-1 and J is TRBJ2-2; D not resolved. CDR3 length equals 16 residues. Germline assignment: CDR1 LGHDT and CDR2 YNNKEL (reference sequence). The germline V and J ends were trimmed by 0 bases and 3 bases, with 11 bases remaining between them. The CDR3 bases are TGTGCCAGCAGCCAAGACCCGTCTTCCTACACCGGGGAGCTGTTTTTT. Its protein is CASSQDPSSYTGELFF.

The CDR3 loop reads CASSPGTNIQYF. As DNA, the CDR3 is TGTGCCAGCAGCCCCGGGACCAACATTCAGTACTTC. The chain links TRBV7-8 to TRBJ2-4; D may match TRBD1 or TRBD2 (5 bases each). V was clipped by 5 bases and J by 7 bases, with 9 bases between them. This CDR3 region has 12 residues. Germline loops: CDR1 SGHVS, CDR2 FQNEAQ.

The CDR3 reads CASTISPRGGDTQYF. DNA of the CDR3: TGTGCCAGCACTATTTCCCCACGGGGGGGAGATACGCAGTATTTT. The genes are TRBV13 and TRBJ2-3; 8 bases fit TRBD2. V was clipped by 7 bases and J by 5 bases; unmatched bases: 11. The germline gives CDR1 PRHDT, CDR2 FYEKMQ (reference sequence). This CDR3 has 15 residues.

The rearrangement joins TRBV13 to TRBJ2-7, with 11 positions matching TRBD2. The CDR3 is made up of 16 amino acids. Unmatched junction bases numbered 3, after V lost 0 bases and J lost 2 bases. Germline loops: CDR1 PRHDT, CDR2 FYEKMQ (reference sequence). The CDR3 DNA reads TGTGCCAGCAGCTTAGGACCGGGACTAGCGGCCTACGAGCAGTACTTC. Its translation is CASSLGPGLAAYEQYF. Full variable domain (missing parts from reference TRBV13 and TRBJ2-7): AAGVIQSPRHLIKEKRETATLKCYPIPRHDTVYWYQQGPGQDPQFLISFYEKMQSDKGSIPDRFSAQQFSDYHSELNMSSLELGDSALYFCASSLGPGLAAYEQYFGPGTRLTVT.

The chain carries TRBV20-1 and TRBJ2-1, with 14 bases lining up with TRBD2. Germline V gene lookup returns CDR1 DFQATT and CDR2 SNEGSKA (reference sequence). This CDR3 has 15 residues. The V segment lost 5 bases and the J segment 3 bases; nucleotides outside the gene matches: 3. In DNA form, the CDR3 reads TGCAGTGCTTGGACTAGCGGGGGGATCTACAATGAGCAGTTCTTC. Translating gives CSAWTSGGIYNEQFF.

The CDR3, as DNA: TGTGCCACCAGTCCAGGGGGCCGCAATCAGCCCCAGCATTTT. It is translated as CATSPGGRNQPQHF. V gene TRBV24-1 combines with J gene TRBJ1-5, with 8 bases identical to TRBD1. CDR3 length: 14 amino acids. Germline loops: CDR1 KGHDR, CDR2 SFDVKD. V dropped 6 bases and J dropped 2; count of bases not matched to a gene: 2.

Only one count was recorded for this clonotype. J is TRBJ1-4 and V is TRBV6-5; possibly TRBD1 for D (5 bases). The germline V gene has CDR1 MNHEY and CDR2 SVGAGI. V shed 4 bases and J shed 0 bases, with 21 bases lying between them. The CDR3 loop spans 19 amino acids. CDR3 residues: CASSSPGDSDPPTNEKLFF. CDR3 DNA sequence: TGTGCCAGCAGTTCACCTGGGGACTCGGACCCACCAACTAATGAAAAACTGTTTTTT.

The chain uses TRBV5-4 and TRBJ2-4; TRBD1 might be the D (6 bases). Trimming took 4 bases from V and 4 from J, leaving 12 bases between them. The CDR3 is 14 amino acids. CDR1 is SGHNT, CDR2 YYREEE, per germline (reference sequence). CDR3 bases: TGTGCCAGCAGCACAGGGCTGGAGAAAAACATTCAGTACTTC. Residues: CASSTGLEKNIQYF.

The chain is built from TRBV6-2 or TRBV6-3 and TRBJ1-1; 7 nucleotides match TRBD1. Germline values: CDR1 MNHEY, CDR2 SVGEGT. V shed 5 bases, J shed 1 base, and the junction held 16 bases outside the gene matches. This CDR3 contains 18 residues. The CDR3 here is CASSTDRAPNRGNTEAFF. CDR3 sequence (DNA): TGTGCCAGCAGTACCGACAGGGCGCCCAATCGGGGGAACACTGAAGCTTTCTTT.

As regards this clonotype: A junction end diverges from the germline sequence, so it may reflect a read error. The V gene is TRBV28, the J gene TRBJ1-5; 7 nucleotides align to TRBD1. CDR1 is MDHEN, CDR2 SYDVKM, per germline. The CDR3 has 16 residues. Here the CDR3 DNA reads TGTGCCTGCAGTCAGCCGGGACAGCCAGGATATCAGCCCCAGCATTTT. Its translation is CACSQPGQPGYQPQHF.

This clonotype has just a few counts. The rearrangement uses TRBV28 and TRBJ2-7, with D possibly called TRBD1 or TRBD2 (5 bases each). V dropped 3 bases and J dropped 0 bases, with 9 bases sitting between them. This CDR3 has 14 residues. CDR1 MDHEN and CDR2 SYDVKM come from the germline V gene. The CDR3 DNA reads TGTGCCAGCAGTTTCGAGGGGAGCTCCTACGAGCAGTACTTC. Protein product: CASSFEGSSYEQYF.

V usage is TRBV27 and J usage is TRBJ2-1, with 7 positions matching TRBD1. Unmatched junction bases numbered 9, after V lost 3 bases and J lost 4 bases. The CDR3 spans 16 residues. CDR1 and CDR2 (germline): MNHEY, SMNVEV (reference sequence). The CDR3 here is CASSFQGQVLYNEQFF. The CDR3 DNA reads as TGTGCCAGCAGTTTCCAAGGACAGGTTCTGTACAATGAGCAGTTCTTC.

The chain carries TRBV7-6 and TRBJ1-4; the match to TRBD1 covers 7 bases. The germline CDR1 and CDR2 sequences are SGHVS and FNYEAQ. Trimming took 5 bases from V and 4 from J; bases not matched to a gene: 7. The CDR3 is 15 amino acids. The CDR3, as DNA: TGTGCCAGCAGCGCTAACAGGGGCCGTAATGAAAAACTGTTTTTT. Translation gives CASSANRGRNEKLFF.

The genes are TRBV6-4 and TRBJ1-2; TRBD1 might be the D (5 bases). V dropped 6 bases and J dropped 5 bases, with 16 bases sitting between them. This CDR3 is built from 14 residues. CDR1 is MRHNA and CDR2 is SNTAGT in the germline V gene. The CDR3 coding sequence is TGTGCCAGCAGCCCCAGGGACGGCTATTATGGCTACACCTTC. It is translated as CASSPRDGYYGYTF.